Listed below are T cell receptor beta chains from one sample, sequenced in a study of T cells after yellow fever vaccination. MiXCR was run by TCRdb on the 5' RACE reads, yielding one entry per CDR3 protein. Among about 400,000 distinct CDR3 sequences listed, around 10% were seen once. The sample consisted of PBMCs, taken on the day of the first yellow fever vaccination. The receptors originated from a man younger than 30 who received the YFV17D yellow fever vaccine. Both conserved end residues are part of each CDR3. The order of the fields is V gene, clone size, J gene, CDR3 protein. Rows may omit the clone size; those that give it use once, few, many or a size class.

TRBV7-2	few	TRBJ1-4	CASGSRWGAGEKLFF
TRBV4-3	many	TRBJ1-5	CASSQGVGQPQHF
TRBV19	-	TRBJ1-1	CARRAGEVILTEAFF
TRBV5-1	few	TRBJ2-7	CASSWGTGLYEQYF
TRBV24-1	many	TRBJ1-1	CATSDSSRAAFF
TRBV29-1	-	TRBJ2-1	CIRQDYNEQFF
TRBV20-1	few	TRBJ1-2	CSAGQPYYGYTF
TRBV4-3	few	TRBJ1-1	CASSQKDTLIAFF
TRBV7-2	-	TRBJ2-7	CASSYNRGEGEQYF
TRBV7-9	-	TRBJ1-1	CASSLVSGDAFF
TRBV7-8	few	TRBJ2-3	CASSLVPGLSDTQYF
TRBV4-3	few	TRBJ2-3	CASSQGGRSRPGDTQYF
TRBV5-1	many	TRBJ1-6	CASSSPGQATLSNSPLHF
TRBV9	many	TRBJ2-1	CASSVDGTDYNEQFF
TRBV20-1	-	TRBJ2-1	CSAKGGSGGAGEQFF
TRBV9	-	TRBJ2-3	CASSVGLAPDTQYF
TRBV5-1	few	TRBJ2-3	CASSPQGAFGDTQYF
TRBV4-1	few	TRBJ1-2	CASSQPTRPILNYGYTF
TRBV6-1	-	TRBJ1-2	CASSDPIIPHGYTF
TRBV12-3/TRBV12-4	many	TRBJ1-1	CASSEGRWNTEAFF
TRBV5-5	few	TRBJ2-3	CASSPGQARGDTQYF
TRBV27	few	TRBJ1-5	CASSPAGKAQPQHF
TRBV5-1	-	TRBJ2-7	CASRPKSYEQYF
TRBV4-3	-	TRBJ2-5	CASSQETGLFQETQYF
TRBV18	-	TRBJ2-2	CASSPNRLATNTGELFF
TRBV5-1	once	TRBJ2-5	CLQPGGFLETQYF
TRBV12-3/TRBV12-4	few	TRBJ2-3	CASNSGGGDTQYF
TRBV10-3	-	TRBJ2-1	CAISTLSGGADEQFF
TRBV10-3	few	TRBJ2-3	CAISESSPTQGLGYF